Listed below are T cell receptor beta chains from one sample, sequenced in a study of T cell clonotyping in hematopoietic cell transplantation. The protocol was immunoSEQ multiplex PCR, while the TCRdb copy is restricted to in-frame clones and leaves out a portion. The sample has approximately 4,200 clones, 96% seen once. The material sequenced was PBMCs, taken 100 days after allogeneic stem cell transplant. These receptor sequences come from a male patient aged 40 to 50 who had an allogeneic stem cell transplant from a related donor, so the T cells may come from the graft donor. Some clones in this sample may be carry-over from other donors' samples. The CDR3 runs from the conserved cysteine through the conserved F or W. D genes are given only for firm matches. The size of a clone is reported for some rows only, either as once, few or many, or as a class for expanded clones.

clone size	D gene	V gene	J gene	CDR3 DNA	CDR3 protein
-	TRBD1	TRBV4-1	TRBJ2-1	TGCGCCAGCAGCCCCCGGGACAGGGAAATCAATGAGCAGTTCTTC	CASSPRDREINEQFF
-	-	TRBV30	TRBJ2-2	TGTGCCTGGGGGACTGGCGCGAACACCGGGGAGCTGTTTTTT	CAWGTGANTGELFF
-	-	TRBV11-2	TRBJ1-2	TGTGCCAGCAGCTTCAGCACCTATGGCTACACCTTC	CASSFSTYGYTF
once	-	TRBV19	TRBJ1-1	TGTGCCAGTAGAGACAGGAGGAACACTGAAGCTTTCTTT	CASRDRRNTEAFF
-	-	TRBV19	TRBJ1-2	TGTGCCAGTACCCGTGGGGCGACTAACTATGGCTACACCTTC	CASTRGATNYGYTF
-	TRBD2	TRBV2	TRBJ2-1	TGTGCCAGCAGTGGAGGCGGGAGGGCCGTATTATCCTACAATGAGCAGTTCTTC	CASSGGGRAVLSYNEQFF
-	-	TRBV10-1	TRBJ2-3	TGCGCCAGCAGTGAGGAGACATGCTTTTGGGTGGATACGCAGTATTTT	CASSEETCFWVDTQYF
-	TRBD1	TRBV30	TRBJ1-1	TGTGCCACCACCGGGACAGGGAACACTGAAGCTTTCTTT	CATTGTGNTEAFF
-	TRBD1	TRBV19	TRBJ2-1	TGTGCCAGTAGTATAAGGCAGGGGGTATACAATGAGCAGTTCTTC	CASSIRQGVYNEQFF
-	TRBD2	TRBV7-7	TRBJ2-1	TGTGCTAGCAGTATCGGGCGGGGGAGCTCCTACAATGAGCAGTTCTTC	CASSIGRGSSYNEQFF
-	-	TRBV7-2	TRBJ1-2	TGTGCCAGCAGCTTAGCCGGGGACTATGGCTACACCTTC	CASSLAGDYGYTF
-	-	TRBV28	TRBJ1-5	TGTGCCAGCAGTTCCACACCCTATCAGCCCCAGCATTTT	CASSSTPYQPQHF
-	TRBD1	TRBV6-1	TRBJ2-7	TGTGCCAGCACTGCATCCGGGACAGGCCCCTACGAGCAGTACTTC	CASTASGTGPYEQYF
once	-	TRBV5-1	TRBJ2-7	TGCGCCAGCAGCTTGGGATCGGAGACCTACGAGCAGTACTTC	CASSLGSETYEQYF
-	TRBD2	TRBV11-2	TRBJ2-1	TGTGCCAGCAGCTTTAGCGGGACACTGAACAATGAGCAGTTCTTC	CASSFSGTLNNEQFF
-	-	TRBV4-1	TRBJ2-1	TGCGCCAGCAGCCGACCTGGGGATGAGCAGTTCTTC	CASSRPGDEQFF
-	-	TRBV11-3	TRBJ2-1	TGTGCCAGCAGCTTAGGGCGGGCTCAAGAGCAGTTCTTC	CASSLGRAQEQFF
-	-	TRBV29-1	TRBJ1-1	TGCAGCGCCAAATTGGAACGGACTGAAGCTTTCTTT	CSAKLERTEAFF
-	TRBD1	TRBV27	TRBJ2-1	TGTGCCAGCAGTTTATACCGGGACAGCTCCTACAATGAGCAGTTCTTC	CASSLYRDSSYNEQFF
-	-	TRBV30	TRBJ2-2	TGTGCCTGGAAGGGGACTCAAACCGGGGAGCTGTTTTTT	CAWKGTQTGELFF
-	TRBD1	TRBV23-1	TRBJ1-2	TGCGCCAGCCGTGGACAGGAGCCGAACTATGGCTACACCTTC	CASRGQEPNYGYTF
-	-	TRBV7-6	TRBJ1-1	TGTGCCAGCAGTTTCCTCAGGGACGGGAACACTGAAGCTTTCTTT	CASSFLRDGNTEAFF
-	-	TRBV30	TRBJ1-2	TGTGCCTGGAGACTTAACAGGGCAGGGGGCTACACCTTC	CAWRLNRAGGYTF
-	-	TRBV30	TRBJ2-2	TGTGCCTGGAGTGTACTATCAGGGGCTAACGGGGAGCTGTTTTTT	CAWSVLSGANGELFF
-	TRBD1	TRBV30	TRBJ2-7	TGTGCCTGGAGTGCCCACACAGGGGCCGAGCAGTACTTC	CAWSAHTGAEQYF
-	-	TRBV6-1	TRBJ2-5	TGTGCCAGCAGTGAAGTGATATCGGAGACCCAGTACTTC	CASSEVISETQYF
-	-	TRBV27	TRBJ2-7	TGTGCCAGCAGTCCTCATCAGGCGTCGCACGAGCAGTACTTC	CASSPHQASHEQYF
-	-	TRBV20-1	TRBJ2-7	TGCAGTGCTTTGAACTACGAGCAGTACTTC	CSALNYEQYF
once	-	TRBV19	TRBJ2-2	TGTGCCAGCCAAACGGGGGAGGCCCACACCGGGGAGCTGTTTTTT	CASQTGEAHTGELFF
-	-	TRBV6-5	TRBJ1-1	TGTGCCAGCAGTTACTCGATGAGCCTGAACACTGAAGCTTTCTTT	CASSYSMSLNTEAFF
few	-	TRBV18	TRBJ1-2	TGTGCCAGCTCACCAACTCGGGTAGCTAACTATGGCTACACCTTC	CASSPTRVANYGYTF
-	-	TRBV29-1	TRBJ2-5	TGCAGCGTTGAACCTGGGCTGCTCTCAGGGTACAGGGAGACCCAGTACTTC	CSVEPGLLSGYRETQYF
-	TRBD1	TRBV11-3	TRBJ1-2	TGTGCCAGCAGCTTACAGGGGGTGAACGAGGACTATGGCTACACCTTC	CASSLQGVNEDYGYTF
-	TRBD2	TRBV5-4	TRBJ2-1	TGTGCCAGCAGCTTCGGGGGGGCTAATGAGCAGTTCTTC	CASSFGGANEQFF
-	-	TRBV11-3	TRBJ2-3	TGTGCCAGCAGCGGCCCGTGGCAAGGAAACCCCACAGATACGCAGTATTTT	CASSGPWQGNPTDTQYF